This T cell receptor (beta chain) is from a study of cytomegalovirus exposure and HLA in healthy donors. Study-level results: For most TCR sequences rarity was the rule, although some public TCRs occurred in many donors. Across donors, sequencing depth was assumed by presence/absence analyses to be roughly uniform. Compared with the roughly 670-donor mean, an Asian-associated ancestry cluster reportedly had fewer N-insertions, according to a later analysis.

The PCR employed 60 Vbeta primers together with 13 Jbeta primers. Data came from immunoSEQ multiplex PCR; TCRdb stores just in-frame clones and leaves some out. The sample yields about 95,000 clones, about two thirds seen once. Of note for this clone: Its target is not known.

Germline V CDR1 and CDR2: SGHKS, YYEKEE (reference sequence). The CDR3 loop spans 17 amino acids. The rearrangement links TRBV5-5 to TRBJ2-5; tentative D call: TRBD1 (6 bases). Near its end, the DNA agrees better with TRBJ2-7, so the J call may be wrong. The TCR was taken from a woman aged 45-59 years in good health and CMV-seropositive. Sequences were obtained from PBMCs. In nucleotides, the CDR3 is TGTGCCAGCAGCTTGTCATCCACACAGGGTATTTTACTCGAGCAGTACTTC. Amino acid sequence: CASSLSSTQGILLEQYF.